Described below is a single T cell receptor beta chain sequence and its context. The sample is drawn from a study of control samples from healthy donors and cancer patients. V lost 6 bases, J lost 5 bases, and 10 bases stayed unmatched. CDR1 and CDR2 from the germline V gene are MNHEY and SVGAGI. This CDR3 comprises 15 residues. The repertoire was sequenced with immunoSEQ multiplex PCR; TCRdb's copy has only in-frame clones and lacks some. Among about 140,000 clones listed, around 85% were seen once. Sequenced material: blood. The receptor was derived from a woman in her 30s in good health. The rearrangement joins TRBV6-5 to TRBJ1-2, with 9 bases lining up with TRBD1. The CDR3 is CASRPGTGTKYGYTF. The CDR3 bases are TGTGCCAGCAGACCCGGGACAGGGACAAAATATGGCTACACCTTC.